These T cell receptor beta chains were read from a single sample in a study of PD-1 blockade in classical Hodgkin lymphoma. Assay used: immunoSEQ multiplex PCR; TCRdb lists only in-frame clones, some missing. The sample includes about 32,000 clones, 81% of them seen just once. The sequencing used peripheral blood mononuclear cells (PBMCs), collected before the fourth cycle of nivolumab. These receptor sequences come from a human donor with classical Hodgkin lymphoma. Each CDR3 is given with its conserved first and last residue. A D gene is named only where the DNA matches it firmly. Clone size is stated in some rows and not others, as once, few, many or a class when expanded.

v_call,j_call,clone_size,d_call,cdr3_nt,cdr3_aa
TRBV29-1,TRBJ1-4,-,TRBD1,TGCAGCGTTGAAAGTACGGACAGGGGAGCTAATGAAAAACTGTTTTTT,CSVESTDRGANEKLFF
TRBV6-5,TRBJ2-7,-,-,TGTGCCAGCAGTTACTTGCGCTACGAGCAGTACTTC,CASSYLRYEQYF
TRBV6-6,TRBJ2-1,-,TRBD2,TGTGCCAGCAGTTACACACTAGCGGCGGATGAGCAGTTCTTC,CASSYTLAADEQFF
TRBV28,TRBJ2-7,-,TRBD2,TGTGCCAGCATTCTTAGCGGGAGAGGCTACGAGCAGTACTTC,CASILSGRGYEQYF
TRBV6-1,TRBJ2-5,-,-,TGTGCCAGCAGTGAAGCGTCGCTCCGGGAGACCCAGTACTTC,CASSEASLRETQYF
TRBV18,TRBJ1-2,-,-,TGTGCCAGCTCACCCGTGCCTGAGGCAGGCTACACCTTC,CASSPVPEAGYTF
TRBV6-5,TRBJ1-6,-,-,TGTGCCAGCAGTTACAAAACAGACAATTCACCCCTCCACTTT,CASSYKTDNSPLHF
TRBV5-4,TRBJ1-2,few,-,TGTGCCAGCAGATTGCAGGGCTATGGCTACACCTTC,CASRLQGYGYTF
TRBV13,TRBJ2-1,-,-,TGTGCCAGCAGCGTCCGAGGGAATGAGCAGTTCTTC,CASSVRGNEQFF
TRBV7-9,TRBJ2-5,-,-,TGTGCCAGCAGCCTCCAGACAGGAAGCCAAGAGACCCAGTACTTC,CASSLQTGSQETQYF
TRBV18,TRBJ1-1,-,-,TGTGCCAGCTCACTACAGAACACTGAAGCTTTCTTT,CASSLQNTEAFF
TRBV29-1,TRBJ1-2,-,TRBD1,TGCAGCGTCTCCCGGACAGGGGGTAACTATGGCTACACCTTC,CSVSRTGGNYGYTF
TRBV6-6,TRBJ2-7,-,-,TGTGCCAGCGGAGTCTACGAGCAGTACTTC,CASGVYEQYF
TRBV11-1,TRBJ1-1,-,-,TGTGCCAGCAGCTTAGTAGGTTGGGGGACTGAAGCTTTCTTT,CASSLVGWGTEAFF
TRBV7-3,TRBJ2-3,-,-,TGTGCCAGCAGCTTAACGGAGGGTACAGATACGCAGTATTTT,CASSLTEGTDTQYF
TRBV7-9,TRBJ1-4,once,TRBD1,TGTGCCAGCAGCCCGCAGGGGGGAAGGAAGAATGAAAAACTGTTTTTT,CASSPQGGRKNEKLFF
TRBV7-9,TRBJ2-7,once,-,TGTGCCAGCGCTCGACAGGAACCCTCCTACGAGCAGTACTTC,CASARQEPSYEQYF
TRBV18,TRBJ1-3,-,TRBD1,TGTGCCAGCTCACCACAAAGGGGGCCTGGAAACACCATATATTTT,CASSPQRGPGNTIYF
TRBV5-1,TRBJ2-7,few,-,TGCGCCAGCAGCTTGGGGGTGTCGGGCTCCTACGAGCAGTACTTC,CASSLGVSGSYEQYF
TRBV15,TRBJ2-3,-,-,TGTGCCACCAGCAGAGATCTACCAGATACGCAGTATTTT,CATSRDLPDTQYF
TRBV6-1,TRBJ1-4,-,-,TGTGCCAGCAGTGAACAAGGGGGATTAGGTGAAAAACTGTTTTTT,CASSEQGGLGEKLFF
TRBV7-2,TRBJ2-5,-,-,TGTGCCAGCAGCTTCCTAGGGGAGACCCAGTACTTC,CASSFLGETQYF
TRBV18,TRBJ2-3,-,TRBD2,TGTGCCAGCTCACGGACGGGCGGGGGAGATACGCAGTATTTT,CASSRTGGGDTQYF
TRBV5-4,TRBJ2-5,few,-,TGTGCCAGCAGCCTCCATGGGCAAGAGACCCAGTACTTC,CASSLHGQETQYF
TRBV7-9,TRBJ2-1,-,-,TGTGCCAGCAGCTTCGCCCGGGCCCATAGTGAGCAGTTCTTC,CASSFARAHSEQFF
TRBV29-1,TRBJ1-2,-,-,TGCAGCGTTGGAGGCCGTAGTCTTGGTGGCTACACCTTC,CSVGGRSLGGYTF
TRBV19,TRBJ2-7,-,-,TGTGCCAGTAGTATCGGGGTTTTTTACGAGCAGTACTTC,CASSIGVFYEQYF
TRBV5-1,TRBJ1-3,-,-,TGCGCCAGCAGCCACGGGTCGGGAAACACCATATATTTT,CASSHGSGNTIYF
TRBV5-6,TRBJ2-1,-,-,TGTGCCAGCAGCTTAAAGCTGCTGGAGCAGTTCTTC,CASSLKLLEQFF
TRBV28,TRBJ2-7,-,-,TGTGCCAGCAGTTTAAGAGGACCCCCCCCCTACGAGCAGTACTTC,CASSLRGPPPYEQYF
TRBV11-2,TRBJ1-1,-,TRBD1,TGTGCCAGCAGCTTAGCCTCAGGGGGACTACGGGACACTGAAGCTTTCTTT,CASSLASGGLRDTEAFF
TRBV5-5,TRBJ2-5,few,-,TGTGCCAGCAGCTTCTGGGCAGGACAAGAGACCCAGTACTTC,CASSFWAGQETQYF
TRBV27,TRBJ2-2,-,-,TGTGCCAGCAGTTTAAGGGGGAGGCCCGGGGAGCTGTTTTTT,CASSLRGRPGELFF
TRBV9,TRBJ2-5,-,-,TGTGCCAGCAGCGTGTCTAGGGTGGAGACCCAGTACTTC,CASSVSRVETQYF
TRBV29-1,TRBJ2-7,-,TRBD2,TGCAGCGTTGGGGCGGGAGGGAACTACGAGCAGTACTTC,CSVGAGGNYEQYF
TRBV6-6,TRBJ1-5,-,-,TGTGCCAGCAGTTATATAGGGGTTAGCAATCAGCCCCAGCATTTT,CASSYIGVSNQPQHF
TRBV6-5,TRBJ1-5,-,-,TGTGCCAGCAGTTACGGGCAGACGGGCAATCAGCCCCAGCATTTT,CASSYGQTGNQPQHF
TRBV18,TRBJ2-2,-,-,TGTGCCAGCTCACCACCGCAGGGAGGACCGAACACCGGGGAGCTGTTTTTT,CASSPPQGGPNTGELFF
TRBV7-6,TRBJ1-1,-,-,TGTGCCAGCAGCGACCAATTAAACAGGTTCCAGAACACTGAAGCTTTCTTT,CASSDQLNRFQNTEAFF
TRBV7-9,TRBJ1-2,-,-,TGTGCCAGCAGCCCCTTCGACTATGGCTACACCTTC,CASSPFDYGYTF
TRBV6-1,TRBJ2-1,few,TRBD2,TGTGCCAGCAGTGGGAAAACAGCGGGAGCCCGATACAATGAGCAGTTCTTC,CASSGKTAGARYNEQFF
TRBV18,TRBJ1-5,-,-,TGTGCCAGCTCCATTGGGAACAATCAGCCCCAGCATTTT,CASSIGNNQPQHF
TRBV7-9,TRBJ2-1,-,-,TGTGCCAGCAGCTTAACCGGGAACTACAATGAGCAGTTCTTC,CASSLTGNYNEQFF
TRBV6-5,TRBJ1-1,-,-,TGTGCCAGCAGTTCTTTAGGACAAGCGCAAAACACTGAAGCTTTCTTT,CASSSLGQAQNTEAFF
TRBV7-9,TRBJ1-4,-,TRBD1,TGTGCCAGCAGCTTGACAGGGGGAAGGGAAAAACTGTTTTTT,CASSLTGGREKLFF
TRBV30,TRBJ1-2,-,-,TGTGCCTGGAGTCCAGGCGGCTATGGCTACACCTTC,CAWSPGGYGYTF
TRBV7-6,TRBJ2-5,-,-,TGTGCCAGCAGCGGTACCCAAGAGACCCAGTACTTC,CASSGTQETQYF
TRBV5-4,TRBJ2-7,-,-,TGTGCCATCCATCTCTTCGGAACCTACGAGCAGTACTTC,CAIHLFGTYEQYF
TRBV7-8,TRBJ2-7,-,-,TGTGCCAGCAGCTTAGTTGGGGCGGTTTACGAGCAGTACTTC,CASSLVGAVYEQYF
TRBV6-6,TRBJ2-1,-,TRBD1,TGTGCCAGCAGTATCCGGACAGGGGGCGGGGAGCAGTTCTTC,CASSIRTGGGEQFF
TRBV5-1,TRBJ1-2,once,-,TGCGCCAGCAGCTTGGAGGGACCGGGGGGCTATGGCTACACCTTC,CASSLEGPGGYGYTF
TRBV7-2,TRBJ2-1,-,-,TGTGCCAGCAGCTTAGCGTACGGAACCTACAATGAGCAGTTCTTC,CASSLAYGTYNEQFF
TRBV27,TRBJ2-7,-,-,TGTGCCAGCAGTTTATTACCCCGCGGCGGCTCCAACGAGCAGTACTTC,CASSLLPRGGSNEQYF
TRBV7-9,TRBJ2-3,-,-,TGTGCCAGCAGCTCCCCAGGGGCAGATACGCAGTATTTT,CASSSPGADTQYF
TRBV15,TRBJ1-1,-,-,TGTGCCACCCGGGTTGTGATGAACACTGAAGCTTTCTTT,CATRVVMNTEAFF
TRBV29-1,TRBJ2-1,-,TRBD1,TGCAGCGTTGATGGGGCCCCCCAGGGGGCCGATGAGCAGTTCTTC,CSVDGAPQGADEQFF
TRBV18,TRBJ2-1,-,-,TGTGCCAGCTCACCCGAGAATGAGCAGTTCTTC,CASSPENEQFF
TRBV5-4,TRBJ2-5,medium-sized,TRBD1,TGTGCCAGCAGCACAGACAGGGGACAGACCCAGTACTTC,CASSTDRGQTQYF
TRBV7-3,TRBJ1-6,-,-,TGTGCCAGCAGCTCAACAGGGAGTCGGTCACCCCTCCACTTT,CASSSTGSRSPLHF
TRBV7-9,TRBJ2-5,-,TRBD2,TGTGCCAGCAGCTTAGAACTAGCGGCCTCAGGGACCCAGTACTTC,CASSLELAASGTQYF